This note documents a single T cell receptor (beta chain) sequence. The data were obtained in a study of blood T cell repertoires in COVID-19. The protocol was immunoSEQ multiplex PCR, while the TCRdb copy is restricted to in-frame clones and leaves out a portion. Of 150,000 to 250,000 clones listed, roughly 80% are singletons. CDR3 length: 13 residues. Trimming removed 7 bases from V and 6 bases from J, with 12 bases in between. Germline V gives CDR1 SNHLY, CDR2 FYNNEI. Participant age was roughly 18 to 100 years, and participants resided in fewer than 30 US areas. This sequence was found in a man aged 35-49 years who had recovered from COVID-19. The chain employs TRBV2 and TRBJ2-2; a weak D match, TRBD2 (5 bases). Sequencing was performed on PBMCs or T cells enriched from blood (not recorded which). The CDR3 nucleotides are TGTGCCAGCAACTCGGTCGGGGCCGGGGAGCTGTTTTTT. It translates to CASNSVGAGELFF.